This T cell receptor (beta chain) was identified in a study of blood T cells in healthy people across ages. For the second PCR, which ran for about 6 to 11 cycles, a sample-barcoded 5' primer and a J-beta primer mix were used. TCRdb analysed the 5' RACE reads with MiXCR anew, one entry per CDR3 protein. The sample yields 780,000 or so distinct CDR3 sequences, 20% to 25% seen once. This sample also appeared in a second study, on T cells of mothers and their children.

Sequencing used blood. This clonotype was sampled from a boy aged 10-17 years in good health.

CDR3 protein: CASSQDSPRDYTYNEQFF. CDR3 DNA: TGCGCCAGCAGCCAAGATTCCCCCCGGGACTACACCTACAATGAGCAGTTCTTC. V and J are TRBV4-3 and TRBJ2-1; 7 bases match TRBD2. CDR3 length: 18 residues. Per germline, CDR1 LGHNA and CDR2 YSLEER. With V trimmed by 0 bases and J by 2 bases, 10 bases remained unmatched.